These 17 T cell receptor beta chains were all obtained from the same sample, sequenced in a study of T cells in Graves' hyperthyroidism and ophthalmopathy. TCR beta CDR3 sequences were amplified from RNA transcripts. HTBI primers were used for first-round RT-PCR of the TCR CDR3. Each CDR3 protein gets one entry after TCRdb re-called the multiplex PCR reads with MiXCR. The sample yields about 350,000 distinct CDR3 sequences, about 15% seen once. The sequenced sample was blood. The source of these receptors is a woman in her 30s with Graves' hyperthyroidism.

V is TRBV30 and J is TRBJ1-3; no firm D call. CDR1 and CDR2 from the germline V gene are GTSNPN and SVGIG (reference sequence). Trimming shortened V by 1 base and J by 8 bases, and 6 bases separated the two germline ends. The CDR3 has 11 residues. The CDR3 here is CAWSARHTIYF. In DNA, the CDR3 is TGTGCCTGGAGTGCCCGACACACCATATATTTT.

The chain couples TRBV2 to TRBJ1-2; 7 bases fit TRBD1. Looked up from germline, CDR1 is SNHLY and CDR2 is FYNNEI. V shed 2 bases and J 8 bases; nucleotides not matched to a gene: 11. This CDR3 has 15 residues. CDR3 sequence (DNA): TGTGCCAGCAGTGAATGGCGACAGGGCCATCTCGGCTACACCTTC. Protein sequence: CASSEWRQGHLGYTF. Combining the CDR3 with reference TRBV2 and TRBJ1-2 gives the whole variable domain EPEVTQTPSHQVTQMGQEVILRCVPISNHLYFYWYRQILGQKVEFLVSFYNNEISEKSEIFDDQFSVERPDGSNFTLKIRSTKLEDSAMYFCASSEWRQGHLGYTFGSGTRLTVV.

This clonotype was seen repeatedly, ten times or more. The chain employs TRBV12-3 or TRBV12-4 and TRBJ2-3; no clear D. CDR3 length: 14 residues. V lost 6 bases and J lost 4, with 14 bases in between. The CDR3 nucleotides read TGTGCCAGCAGGCCTTTCAGAAGAGCAGATACGCAGTATTTT. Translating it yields CASRPFRRADTQYF.

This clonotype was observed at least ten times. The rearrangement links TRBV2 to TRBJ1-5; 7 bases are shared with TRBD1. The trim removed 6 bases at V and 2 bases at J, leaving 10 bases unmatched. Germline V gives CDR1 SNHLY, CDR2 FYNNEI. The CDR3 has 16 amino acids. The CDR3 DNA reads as TGTGCCAGCAGGGACCAGACAGGGTGGGGCAATCAGCCCCAGCATTTT. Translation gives CASRDQTGWGNQPQHF.

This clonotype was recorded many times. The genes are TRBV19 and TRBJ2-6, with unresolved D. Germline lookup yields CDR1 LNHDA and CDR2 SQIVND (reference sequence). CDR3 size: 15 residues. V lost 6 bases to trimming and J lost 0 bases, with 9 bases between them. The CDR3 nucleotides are TGTGCCAGTAGCCCGGGCCACTCTGGGGCCAACGTCCTGACTTTC. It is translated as CASSPGHSGANVLTF.

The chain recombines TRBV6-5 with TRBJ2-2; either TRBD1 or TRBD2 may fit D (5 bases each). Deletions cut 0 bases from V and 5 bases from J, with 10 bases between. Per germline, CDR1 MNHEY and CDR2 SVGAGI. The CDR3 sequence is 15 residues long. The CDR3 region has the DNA TGTGCCAGCAGTTACTCGGGACGGCCTACCGGGGAGCTGTTTTTT. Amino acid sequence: CASSYSGRPTGELFF.

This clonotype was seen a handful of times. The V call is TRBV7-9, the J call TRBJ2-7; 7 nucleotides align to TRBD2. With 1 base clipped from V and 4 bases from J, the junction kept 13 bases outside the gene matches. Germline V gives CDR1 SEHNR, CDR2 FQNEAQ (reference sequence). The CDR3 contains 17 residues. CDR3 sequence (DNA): TGTGCCAGCAGCTTAGTCGGTTTTTCGGACGGGGGGTACGAGCAGTACTTC. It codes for CASSLVGFSDGGYEQYF. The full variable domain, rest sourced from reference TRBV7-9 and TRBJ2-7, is DTGVSQNPRHKITKRGQNVTFRCDPISEHNRLYWYRQTLGQGPEFLTYFQNEAQLEKSRLLSDRFSAERPKGSFSTLEIQRTEQGDSAMYLCASSLVGFSDGGYEQYFGPGTRLTVT.

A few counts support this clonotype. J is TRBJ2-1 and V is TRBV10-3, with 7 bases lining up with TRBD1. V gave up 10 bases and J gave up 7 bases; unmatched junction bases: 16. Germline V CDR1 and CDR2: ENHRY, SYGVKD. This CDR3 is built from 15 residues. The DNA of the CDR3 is TGTGCCACCTCTCACAGGGGTGAATTTCCGAATGAGCAGTTCTTC. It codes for CATSHRGEFPNEQFF.

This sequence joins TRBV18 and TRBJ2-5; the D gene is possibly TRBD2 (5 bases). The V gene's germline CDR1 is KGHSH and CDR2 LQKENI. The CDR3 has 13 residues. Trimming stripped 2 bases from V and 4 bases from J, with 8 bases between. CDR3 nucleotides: TGTGCCAGCTCACCATCGGGATCAGAGACCCAGTACTTC. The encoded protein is CASSPSGSETQYF.

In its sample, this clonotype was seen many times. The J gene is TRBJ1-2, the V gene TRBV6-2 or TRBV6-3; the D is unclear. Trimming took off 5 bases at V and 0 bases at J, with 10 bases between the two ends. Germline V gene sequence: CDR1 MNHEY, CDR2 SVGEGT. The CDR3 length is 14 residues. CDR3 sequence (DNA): TGTGCCAGCAGTCCCGACGGAGCTAACTATGGCTACACCTTC. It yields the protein CASSPDGANYGYTF.

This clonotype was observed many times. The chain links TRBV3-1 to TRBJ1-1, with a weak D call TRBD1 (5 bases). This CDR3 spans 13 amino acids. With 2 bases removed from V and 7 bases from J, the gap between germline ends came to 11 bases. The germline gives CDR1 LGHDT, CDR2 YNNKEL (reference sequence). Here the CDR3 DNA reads TGTGCCAGCAGCCAATCGGGGACCTATGAAGCTTTCTTT. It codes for CASSQSGTYEAFF.

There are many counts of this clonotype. The CDR3 sequence: CASSPSGPSPEQYF. The CDR3 DNA reads TGTGCCAGCAGTCCATCCGGGCCCTCCCCCGAGCAGTACTTC. The genes are TRBV28 and TRBJ2-7; D is unclear. The germline V gene has CDR1 MDHEN and CDR2 SYDVKM. Trimming cost V 5 bases and J 6 bases, with 17 bases left between them. The CDR3 length is 14 residues.

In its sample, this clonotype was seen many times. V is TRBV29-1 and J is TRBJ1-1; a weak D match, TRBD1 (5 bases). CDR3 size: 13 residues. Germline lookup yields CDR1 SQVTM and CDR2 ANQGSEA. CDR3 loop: CSGRRVRNTEAFF. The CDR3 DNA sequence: TGCAGTGGTCGCAGGGTTAGAAACACTGAAGCTTTCTTT.

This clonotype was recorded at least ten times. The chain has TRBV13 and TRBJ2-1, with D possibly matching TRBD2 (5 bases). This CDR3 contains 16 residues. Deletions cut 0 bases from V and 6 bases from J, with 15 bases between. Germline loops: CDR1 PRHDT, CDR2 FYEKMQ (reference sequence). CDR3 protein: CASSLGRGKGFNEQFF. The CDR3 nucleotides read TGTGCCAGCAGCTTAGGCAGAGGGAAAGGCTTCAATGAGCAGTTCTTC.

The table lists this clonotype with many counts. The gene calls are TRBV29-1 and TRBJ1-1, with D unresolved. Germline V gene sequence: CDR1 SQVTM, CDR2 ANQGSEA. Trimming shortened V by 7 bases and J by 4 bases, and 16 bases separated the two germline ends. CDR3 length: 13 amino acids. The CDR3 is CSAEGKTGTEAFF. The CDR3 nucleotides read TGCAGCGCCGAAGGGAAGACTGGCACTGAAGCTTTCTTT.

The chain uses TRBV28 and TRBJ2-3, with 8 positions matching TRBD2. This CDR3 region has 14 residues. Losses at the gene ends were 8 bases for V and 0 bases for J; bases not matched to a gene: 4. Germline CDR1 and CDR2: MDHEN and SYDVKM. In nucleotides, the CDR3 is TGTGCCAGCTCGGGGGGGCTTAGCACAGATACGCAGTATTTT. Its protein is CASSGGLSTDTQYF.

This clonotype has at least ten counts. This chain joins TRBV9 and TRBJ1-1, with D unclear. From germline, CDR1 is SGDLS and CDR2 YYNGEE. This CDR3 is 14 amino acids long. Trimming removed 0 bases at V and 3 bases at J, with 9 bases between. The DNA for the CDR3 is TGTGCCAGCAGCGTAGAAGCCGCGGACACTGAAGCTTTCTTT. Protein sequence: CASSVEAADTEAFF.